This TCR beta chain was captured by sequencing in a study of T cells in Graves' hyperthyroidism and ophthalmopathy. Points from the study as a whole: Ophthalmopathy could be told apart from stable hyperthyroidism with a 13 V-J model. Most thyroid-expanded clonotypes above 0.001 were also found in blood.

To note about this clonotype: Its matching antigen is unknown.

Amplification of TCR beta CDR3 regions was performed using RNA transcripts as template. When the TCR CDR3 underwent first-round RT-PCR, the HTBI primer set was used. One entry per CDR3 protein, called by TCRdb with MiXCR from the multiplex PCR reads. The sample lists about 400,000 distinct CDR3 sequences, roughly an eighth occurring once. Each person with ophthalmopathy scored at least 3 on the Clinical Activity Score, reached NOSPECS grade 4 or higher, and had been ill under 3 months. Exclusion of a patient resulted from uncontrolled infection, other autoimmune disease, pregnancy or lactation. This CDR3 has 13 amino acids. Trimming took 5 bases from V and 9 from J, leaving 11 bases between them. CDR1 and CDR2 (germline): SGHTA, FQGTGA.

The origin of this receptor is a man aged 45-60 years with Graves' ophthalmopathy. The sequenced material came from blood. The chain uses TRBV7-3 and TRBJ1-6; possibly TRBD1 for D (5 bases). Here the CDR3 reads CASSQGTGSPLHF. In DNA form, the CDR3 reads TGTGCCAGCAGCCAAGGGACGGGTTCACCCCTCCACTTT.